This T cell receptor beta chain came from a study of T cells in Graves' hyperthyroidism and ophthalmopathy. Background on the study: Blood was drawn when the patient was first diagnosed and still untreated. The study's findings and limits: Ophthalmopathy was identified by the model a median approximately six months ahead of onset.

V was pared by 4 bases and J by 3 bases, with 8 bases of the junction left unmatched. There are 16 residues in the CDR3. Germline lookup yields CDR1 KGHDR and CDR2 SFDVKD. The diagnoses drew upon clinical symptoms, serum thyroxine and TRAb, thyroid ultrasound and orbital computed tomography. This clonotype was seen a handful of times. Its antigen remains unknown. From RNA transcripts, TCR beta CDR3 regions were amplified. The primer set for the first-round RT-PCR of the TCR CDR3 was HTBI. In TCRdb, the multiplex PCR reads were re-called with MiXCR into one record per CDR3 protein. The sample has 700,000 or so distinct CDR3 sequences, 13% to 15% seen once.

This sequence originates from a woman in her 50s with Graves' ophthalmopathy. Source material: blood. The chain recombines TRBV24-1 with TRBJ2-1, with 7 bases matching TRBD2. The CDR3 is CATSDRTSANYNEQFF. The DNA for the CDR3 is TGTGCCACCAGTGACCGAACTAGCGCGAACTACAATGAGCAGTTCTTC.